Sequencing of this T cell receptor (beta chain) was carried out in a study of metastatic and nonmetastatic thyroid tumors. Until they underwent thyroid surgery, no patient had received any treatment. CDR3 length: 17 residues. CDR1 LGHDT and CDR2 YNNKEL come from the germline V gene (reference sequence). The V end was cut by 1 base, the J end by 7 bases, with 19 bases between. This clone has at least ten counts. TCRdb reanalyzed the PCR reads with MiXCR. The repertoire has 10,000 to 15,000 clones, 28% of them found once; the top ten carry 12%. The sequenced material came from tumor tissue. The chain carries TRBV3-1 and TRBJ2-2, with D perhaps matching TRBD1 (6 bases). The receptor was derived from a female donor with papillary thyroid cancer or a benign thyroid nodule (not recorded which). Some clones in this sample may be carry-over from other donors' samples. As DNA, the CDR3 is TGTGCCAGCAGCCAAGGCAAACAGGGAACCTCGGGCGGGGAGCTGTTTTTT. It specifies CASSQGKQGTSGGELFF.